Below, 2 T cell receptor beta chains from the same sample are listed, as sequenced in a study of neurological immune-mediated disorders. MiXCR, applied by TCRdb to the 5' RACE reads, yields one record per CDR3 protein. The sample carries 55,000 to 75,000 distinct CDR3 sequences, about 2.5% recorded once. Specimen: PBMCs. The receptors derive from a man aged 50-59 years with multiple sclerosis.

This clonotype occurred many times. V usage is TRBV20-1 and J usage is TRBJ2-3; 8 bases match TRBD2. Germline V gene sequence: CDR1 DFQATT, CDR2 SNEGSKA (reference sequence). This CDR3 spans 16 amino acids. Trimming cost V 3 bases and J 2 bases; bases outside gene matches: 10. CDR3 residues: CSARKPGLGSTDTQYF. CDR3 DNA sequence: TGCAGTGCTAGGAAACCGGGACTAGGATCCACAGATACGCAGTATTTT.

At least ten counts were recorded for this clonotype. The CDR3 sequence is CSASHRMNYGYTF. Written as DNA, the CDR3 is TGCAGTGCTAGTCACAGGATGAACTATGGCTACACCTTC. The chain couples TRBV20-1 to TRBJ1-2, with D perhaps TRBD1 (5 bases). Trimming removed 3 bases at V and 2 bases at J, with 10 bases between. The length of the CDR3 is 13 residues. Germline CDR1 reads DFQATT; CDR2 reads SNEGSKA (reference sequence).